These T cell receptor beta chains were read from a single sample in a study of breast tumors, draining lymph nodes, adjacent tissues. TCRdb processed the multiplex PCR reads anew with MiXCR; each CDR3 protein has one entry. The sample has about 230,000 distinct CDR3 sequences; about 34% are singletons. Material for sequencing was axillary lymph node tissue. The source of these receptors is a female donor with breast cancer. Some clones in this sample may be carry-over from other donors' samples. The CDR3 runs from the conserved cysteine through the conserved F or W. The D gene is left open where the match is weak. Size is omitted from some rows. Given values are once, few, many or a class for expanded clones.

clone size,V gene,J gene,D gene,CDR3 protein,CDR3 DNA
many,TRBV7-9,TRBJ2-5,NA,CAGSLGAETQYF,TGTGCCGGCAGCTTAGGGGCGGAGACCCAGTACTTC
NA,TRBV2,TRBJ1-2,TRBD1,CASRPGQLYGYTF,TGTGCCAGCAGACCGGGACAGCTTTATGGCTACACCTTC
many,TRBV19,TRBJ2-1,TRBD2,CASSISLAGDYNEQFF,TGTGCCAGTAGTATAAGTCTAGCGGGAGACTACAATGAGCAGTTCTTC
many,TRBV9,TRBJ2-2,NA,CASSVVGTGELFF,TGTGCCAGCAGCGTAGTAGGGACCGGGGAGCTGTTTTTT
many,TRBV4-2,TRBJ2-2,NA,CASSPKTGELFF,TGTGCCAGCAGCCCGAAAACCGGGGAGCTGTTTTTT
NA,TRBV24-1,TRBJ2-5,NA,CATGDFNSLAGTQEAQYF,TGTGCCACCGGTGATTTTAACTCCCTTGCGGGAACTCAAGAGGCCCAGTACTTC
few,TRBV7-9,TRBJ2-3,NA,CASSSVIRPSSTDPQYF,TGTGCCAGCAGCTCGGTGATACGGCCAAGTAGCACAGATCCGCAGTATTTT
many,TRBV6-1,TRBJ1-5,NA,CASSLSGGDNQPQHF,TGTGCCAGCAGCCTCTCGGGGGGAGATAATCAGCCCCAGCATTTT
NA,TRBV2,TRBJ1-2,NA,CASKLDSVGNTF,TGTGCCAGCAAGCTGGACAGCGTTGGAAACACCTTC
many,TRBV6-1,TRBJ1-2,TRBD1,CASSGGQGGYGYTF,TGTGCCAGCAGTGGCGGACAGGGAGGATATGGCTACACCTTC
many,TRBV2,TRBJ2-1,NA,CASPEIGDNEQFF,TGTGCCAGCCCAGAAATAGGGGACAATGAGCAGTTCTTC
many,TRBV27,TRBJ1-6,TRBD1,CASSWDRVMAPLHF,TGTGCCAGCAGTTGGGACAGGGTAATGGCACCCCTCCACTTT
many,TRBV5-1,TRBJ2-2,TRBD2,CASSLVSGTMNTGELFF,TGCGCCAGCAGCCTCGTTAGCGGGACCATGAACACCGGGGAGCTGTTTTTT
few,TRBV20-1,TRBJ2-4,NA,CSASGSPKNIQYF,TGCAGTGCTAGCGGGAGCCCTAAAAACATTCAGTACTTC
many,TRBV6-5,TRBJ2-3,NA,CASSYTWGGTDTQYF,TGTGCCAGCAGTTACACTTGGGGGGGCACAGATACGCAGTATTTT
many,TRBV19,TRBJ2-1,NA,CASSPPLTAYNEQFF,TGTGCCAGTAGTCCCCCATTGACAGCCTACAATGAGCAGTTCTTC
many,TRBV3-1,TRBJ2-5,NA,CASSQGYRSQETQYF,TGTGCCAGCAGCCAAGGTTATCGGAGTCAAGAGACCCAGTACTTC
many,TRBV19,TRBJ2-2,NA,CASSTIHRGGAGELFF,TGTGCCAGTAGTACCATCCACAGGGGGGGGGCCGGGGAGCTGTTTTTT
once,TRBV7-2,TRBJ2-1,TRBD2,CASSPRLAKNEQFF,TGTGCCAGCAGCCCCCGACTAGCGAAAAATGAGCAGTTCTTC
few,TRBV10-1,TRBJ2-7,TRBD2,CASSETSGVLYEQYF,TGCGCCAGCAGTGAGACTAGCGGGGTCCTCTACGAGCAGTACTTC
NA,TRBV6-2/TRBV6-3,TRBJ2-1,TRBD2,CASSYPTSGFYNEQFF,TGTGCCAGCAGTTACCCAACTAGCGGGTTTTACAATGAGCAGTTCTTC
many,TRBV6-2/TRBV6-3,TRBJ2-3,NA,CASEGSTDTQYF,TGTGCCAGCGAGGGGAGCACAGATACGCAGTATTTT
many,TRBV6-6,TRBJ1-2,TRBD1,CASSQDRGLYGYTF,TGTGCCAGCAGTCAGGACAGGGGGCTCTATGGCTACACCTTC
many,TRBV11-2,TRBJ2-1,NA,CASSHAMAYNEQFF,TGTGCCAGCAGTCACGCCATGGCCTACAATGAGCAGTTCTTC
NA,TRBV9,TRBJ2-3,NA,CASSLSGADTQYF,TGTGCCAGCAGTTTGAGCGGTGCAGATACGCAGTATTTT
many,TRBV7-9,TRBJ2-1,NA,CASSGSTSPHNEQFF,TGTGCCAGCAGCGGAAGTACTAGCCCCCACAATGAGCAGTTCTTC
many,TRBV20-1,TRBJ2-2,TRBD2,CSARRRGLAGDFPTGELFF,TGCAGTGCTAGACGCCGGGGACTAGCGGGGGACTTTCCAACCGGGGAGCTGTTTTTT
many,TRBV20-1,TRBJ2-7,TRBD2,CSARDPASGFEQYF,TGCAGTGCTAGAGACCCGGCTAGCGGGTTCGAGCAGTACTTC
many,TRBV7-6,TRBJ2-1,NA,CASSSAGGAPRSEQFF,TGTGCCAGCAGCTCCGCTGGGGGAGCGCCTAGGAGTGAGCAGTTCTTC
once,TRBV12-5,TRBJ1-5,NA,CASGFGRGSNHPQHF,TGTGCTAGTGGTTTCGGGAGGGGGAGCAATCACCCCCAGCATTTT
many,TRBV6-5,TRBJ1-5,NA,CASSYKRGDQPQHF,TGTGCCAGCAGTTACAAGAGGGGGGATCAGCCCCAGCATTTT
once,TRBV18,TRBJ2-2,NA,CASRGQGELFF,TGTGCCAGCCGAGGACAGGGGGAGCTGTTTTTT
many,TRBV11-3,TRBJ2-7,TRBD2,CASSLGGLAGAYEQYF,TGTGCCAGCAGCTTAGGGGGACTAGCGGGAGCCTACGAGCAGTACTTC
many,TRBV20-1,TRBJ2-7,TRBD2,CSARDASGRAEQYF,TGCAGTGCTAGAGATGCGAGCGGGAGGGCCGAGCAGTACTTC
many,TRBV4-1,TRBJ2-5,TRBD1,CASSQRTGGQDTWETQYF,TGCGCCAGCAGCCAAAGAACAGGGGGCCAGGATACTTGGGAGACCCAGTACTTC
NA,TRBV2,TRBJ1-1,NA,CASSGIGGTEAFF,TGTGCCAGCAGTGGGATAGGAGGGACTGAAGCTTTCTTT